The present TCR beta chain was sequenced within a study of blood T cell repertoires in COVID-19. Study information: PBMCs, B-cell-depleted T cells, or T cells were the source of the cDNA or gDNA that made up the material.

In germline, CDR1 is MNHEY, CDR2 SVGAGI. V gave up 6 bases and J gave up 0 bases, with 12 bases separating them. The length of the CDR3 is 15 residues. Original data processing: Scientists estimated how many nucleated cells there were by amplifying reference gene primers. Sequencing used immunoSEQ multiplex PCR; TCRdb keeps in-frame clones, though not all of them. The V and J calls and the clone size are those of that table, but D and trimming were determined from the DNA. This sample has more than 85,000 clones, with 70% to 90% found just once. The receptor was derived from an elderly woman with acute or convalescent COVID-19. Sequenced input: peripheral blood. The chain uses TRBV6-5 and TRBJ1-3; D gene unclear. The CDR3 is CASSITVLSGNTIYF. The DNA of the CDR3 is TGTGCCAGCAGCATAACAGTTCTCTCTGGAAACACCATATATTTT.